The 29 T cell receptor beta chains given below trace back to one sample, sequenced in a study of blood T cell repertoires in COVID-19. Sequenced by immunoSEQ multiplex PCR; TCRdb stores in-frame clones only, minus some. This sample carries fewer than 250,000 clones, approximately 90% of them seen once, and the ten largest clones take 4% to 5.5%. Sequencing was carried out using peripheral blood. The receptors derive from a human donor in a cohort sampled during active COVID-19.

The CDR3 nucleotides read TGTGCCAGCAGTTCGGGACAGTCCTACGAGCAGTACTTC. Translated: CASSSGQSYEQYF. This chain connects TRBV28 to TRBJ2-7; 7 bases map to TRBD1. J gave up 1 base and V 4 bases, and 1 base lay outside the gene matches. The CDR3 contains 13 residues. Germline values: CDR1 MDHEN, CDR2 SYDVKM. The entire variable domain, with the rest obtained from reference TRBV28 and TRBJ2-7, is as follows: DVKVTQSSRYLVKRTGEKVFLECVQDMDHENMFWYRQDPGLGLRLIYFSYDVKMKEKGDIPEGYSVSREKKERFSLILESASTNQTSMYLCASSSGQSYEQYFGPGTRLTVT.

The chain recombines TRBV6-6 with TRBJ2-2, with 7 bases aligning to TRBD1. Germline values: CDR1 MNHNY, CDR2 SVGAGI (reference sequence). The CDR3 has 16 residues. The V gene end was trimmed by 5 bases and the J gene end by 0 bases; junction bases not matched to a gene: 6. CDR3 protein: CASSRQGPANTGELFF. Written as DNA, the CDR3 is TGTGCCAGCAGTCGACAGGGTCCCGCGAACACCGGGGAGCTGTTTTTT.

This chain uses TRBV27 with TRBJ1-5; D might be TRBD1 (6 bases). The CDR3 totals 18 residues. Trimming cost V 5 bases and J 0 bases, with 20 bases left between them. The germline gives CDR1 MNHEY, CDR2 SMNVEV (reference sequence). CDR3: CASSPWTRGTNSNQPQHF. CDR3 nucleotide sequence: TGTGCCAGCAGTCCCTGGACCAGGGGTACTAATAGCAATCAGCCCCAGCATTTT.

In its sample, this clone was seen a few times. The chain has TRBV12-3 or TRBV12-4 and TRBJ2-2; D uncertain. CDR3 length equals 13 residues. Trimming shortened V by 7 bases and J by 0 bases, and 6 bases separated the two germline ends. CDR3 amino acids: CASKAPNTGELFF. The CDR3 region has the DNA TGTGCCAGCAAAGCGCCGAACACCGGGGAGCTGTTTTTT.

DNA for the CDR3: TGTGCCTGGGGACGGTCTGTAGGGGCGGCACCCCTCCACTTT. It yields the protein CAWGRSVGAAPLHF. V gene TRBV30 combines with J gene TRBJ1-6; D might be TRBD1 (5 bases). CDR3 length equals 14 residues. Germline loops: CDR1 GTSNPN, CDR2 SVGIG (reference sequence). The V end lost 5 bases, the J end lost 11 bases, and 19 bases lay between the germline ends.

This chain uses TRBV6-2 or TRBV6-3 with TRBJ2-1; TRBD2 aligns across 10 bases. Germline CDR1 is MNHEY and CDR2 is SVGEGT. The CDR3 runs to 15 residues. J gave up 8 bases and V 2 bases, and 6 bases lay outside the gene matches. The chain's CDR3 is CASSYRSGRADEQFF. DNA of the CDR3: TGTGCCAGCAGTTACCGGAGCGGGAGGGCCGATGAGCAGTTCTTC.

This clone was seen only a few times. This chain connects TRBV4-1 to TRBJ2-7; 9 nucleotides match TRBD1. After removal of 5 bases from V and 1 base from J, the junction contained 9 bases not matched to a gene. Per germline, CDR1 MGHRA and CDR2 YSYEKL. This CDR3 comprises 16 residues. The CDR3 sequence: CASSSQGATSSYEQYF. CDR3 DNA sequence: TGCGCCAGCAGCTCACAGGGGGCGACGTCATCCTACGAGCAGTACTTC.

V and J are TRBV6-5 and TRBJ2-7; D might be TRBD2 (6 bases). Per germline, CDR1 MNHEY and CDR2 SVGAGI. Trimming stripped 5 bases from V and 3 bases from J, with 11 bases between. The CDR3 covers 13 residues. In nucleotides, the CDR3 is TGTGCCAGCAGTCCCTCGACTAGCTACGAGCAGTACTTC. Translated, it gives CASSPSTSYEQYF.

This clone was found a few times. This sequence joins TRBV4-2 and TRBJ1-3; a possible D gene is TRBD1 (6 bases). This CDR3 has 18 amino acids. The germline V gene encodes CDR1 LGHNA and CDR2 YNFKEQ. Trimming cost V 0 bases and J 0 bases, with 15 bases left between them. CDR3 amino acids: CASSQDLVGALSGNTIYF. CDR3 bases: TGTGCCAGCAGCCAAGATTTGGTGGGGGCACTCTCTGGAAACACCATATATTTT.

This sequence joins TRBV4-3 and TRBJ2-1; 13 positions agree with TRBD2. The CDR3 is 17 residues long. V gave up 4 bases and J gave up 0 bases; unmatched junction bases: 3. In germline, CDR1 is LGHNA, CDR2 YSLEER. The CDR3 region is CASSPWTSGGSYNEQFF. As DNA, the CDR3 is TGCGCCAGCAGCCCTTGGACTAGCGGGGGCTCCTACAATGAGCAGTTCTTC.

The chain employs TRBV28 and TRBJ1-5, with 11 nucleotides matching TRBD1. CDR3 size: 15 residues. Germline values: CDR1 MDHEN, CDR2 SYDVKM. The V gene end was trimmed by 6 bases and the J gene end by 4 bases; junction bases not matched to a gene: 5. This CDR3 reads CASRWGQGDNQPQHF. CDR3 in DNA: TGTGCCAGCAGGTGGGGACAGGGGGATAATCAGCCCCAGCATTTT.

The chain employs TRBV18 and TRBJ1-3; TRBD1 matches at 8 bases. In germline, CDR1 is KGHSH, CDR2 LQKENI. This CDR3 has 16 residues. V lost 4 bases, J lost 1 base, and 6 bases stayed unmatched. The CDR3 sequence: CASSLQGARSGNTIYF. CDR3 bases: TGTGCCAGCTCACTTCAGGGGGCTCGGTCTGGAAACACCATATATTTT.

This chain uses TRBV9 with TRBJ2-1, with TRBD2 matching 9 bases. Losses at the gene ends were 4 bases for V and 4 bases for J; bases not matched to a gene: 6. There are 15 residues in the CDR3. The germline V gene has CDR1 SGDLS and CDR2 YYNGEE. CDR3 region: CASSPGLAKYNEQFF. The CDR3 coding sequence is TGTGCCAGCAGCCCCGGACTAGCGAAATACAATGAGCAGTTCTTC.

In the case of this clone: One end of the junction does not line up with germline, which may come from a read error. The rearrangement joins TRBV3-1 (or the pseudogene TRBV3-2) to TRBJ2-3, with 12 bases identical to TRBD2. The CDR3 contains 13 residues. Germline-derived CDR1 and CDR2 are LGHDT and YNNKEL (reference sequence). The CDR3 reads CASSLASGGAHLF. The DNA for the CDR3 is TGTGCCAGCAGCCTGGCTAGCGGGGGGGCTCACCTATTT.

This clone was recorded once. The chain employs TRBV19 and TRBJ1-1, with unresolved D. Germline values: CDR1 LNHDA, CDR2 SQIVND (reference sequence). The germline V and J ends were trimmed by 4 bases and 1 base, with 7 bases remaining between them. The CDR3 covers 13 residues. CDR3 nucleotides: TGTGCCAGTAGTACCGGAGAGAACACTGAAGCTTTCTTT. Amino acids: CASSTGENTEAFF.

The chain carries TRBV14 and TRBJ1-4, with TRBD1 identical over 10 bases. The CDR3 is 16 residues long. The junction had 8 bases not matched to a gene; V was cut back by 3 bases and J by 7 bases. CDR1 and CDR2 from the germline V gene are SGHDN and FVKESK. The CDR3 loop reads CASSHRIWDRGEKLFF. The DNA of the CDR3 is TGTGCCAGCAGCCACCGGATTTGGGACAGGGGTGAAAAACTGTTTTTT.

The chain combines TRBV6-1 with TRBJ2-3; 11 nucleotides align to TRBD2. This CDR3 has 16 residues. The germline gives CDR1 MNHNS, CDR2 SASEGT. V was pared by 1 base and J by 2 bases, with 2 bases of the junction left unmatched. CDR3 sequence: CASSEVSGGATDTQYF. CDR3 DNA: TGTGCCAGCAGTGAAGTTAGCGGGGGGGCCACAGATACGCAGTATTTT.

The CDR3 here is CASSPSGAPLGEQFF. DNA of the CDR3: TGTGCCAGCAGCCCCTCAGGGGCCCCGTTGGGTGAGCAGTTCTTC. V is TRBV21-1 and J is TRBJ2-1; TRBD1, as called in the table, went unchecked against the DNA. TRBV21-1 is a pseudogene locus. The CDR3 is 15 amino acids.

The chain joins TRBV30 to TRBJ1-3; the match to TRBD1 covers 7 bases. This CDR3 is 15 amino acids long. V dropped 5 bases and J dropped 2; count of bases not matched to a gene: 9. Per the germline V gene, CDR1 is GTSNPN and CDR2 is SVGIG (reference sequence). CDR3 in amino acids: CAWETGSGAGNTIYF. The CDR3 coding sequence is TGTGCCTGGGAGACAGGGAGTGGGGCTGGAAACACCATATATTTT.

On this clone itself: The same CDR3 also results from other DNA sequences found in this sample. The V call is TRBV5-6, the J call TRBJ1-6, with 7 bases lining up with TRBD1. Trimming cost V 1 base and J 10 bases; bases outside gene matches: 8. Germline V CDR1 and CDR2: SGHDT, YYEEEE. This CDR3 is 15 amino acids long. The CDR3 sequence is CASSLRQGFRSPLHF. The CDR3 DNA is TGTGCCAGCAGCTTGCGACAGGGTTTTAGATCACCCCTCCACTTT.

This clone was recorded only once. The rearrangement links TRBV19 to TRBJ2-5; 8 bases are a match to TRBD1. Germline lookup yields CDR1 LNHDA and CDR2 SQIVND (reference sequence). This CDR3 has 14 residues. V shed 7 bases, J shed 5 bases, and the junction held 9 bases outside the gene matches. In DNA form, the CDR3 reads TGTGCCAGTACCTCCTCAGGGGGCGCGGAGACCCAGTACTTC. This gives the protein CASTSSGGAETQYF.

The chain couples TRBV3-1 (or the pseudogene TRBV3-2) to TRBJ2-5; 8 bases fit TRBD1. Germline trimming cut 3 bases from V and 2 bases from J; bases unmatched to any gene: 5. The CDR3 is 15 residues long. Germline CDR1 LGHDT, CDR2 YNNKEL (reference sequence). CDR3 region: CASSQAGQGQETQYF. The CDR3 nucleotides are TGTGCCAGCAGCCAGGCTGGACAGGGACAAGAGACCCAGTACTTC.

This clone was seen a handful of times. The rearrangement joins TRBV19 to TRBJ2-7; a possible D gene is TRBD1 (6 bases). The V gene lost 5 bases and the J gene lost 2 bases, with 25 bases spanning the gap. The CDR3 totals 18 residues. CDR1 is LNHDA, CDR2 SQIVND, per germline (reference sequence). The CDR3 sequence: CASSPQLRGTSTTYEQYF. The CDR3 DNA follows: TGTGCCAGTAGTCCCCAGCTGAGGGGGACCTCTACCACCTACGAGCAGTACTTC. The full variable domain, with the rest looked up from reference TRBV19 and TRBJ2-7, is DGGITQSPKYLFRKEGQNVTLSCEQNLNHDAMYWYRQDPGQGLRLIYYSQIVNDFQKGDIAEGYSVSREKKESFPLTVTSAQKNPTAFYLCASSPQLRGTSTTYEQYFGPGTRLTVT.

The chain uses TRBV9 and TRBJ1-3; no clear D. CDR1 SGDLS and CDR2 YYNGEE come from the germline V gene. The CDR3 is 14 amino acids. V shed 2 bases and J shed 3 bases, with 9 bases lying between them. The CDR3, as DNA: TGTGCCAGCAGCGTGTCAGGAATTGGAAACACCATATATTTT. This codes for CASSVSGIGNTIYF.

The rearrangement joins TRBV6-6 to TRBJ2-7, with D possibly being TRBD2 (6 bases). Germline CDR1 reads MNHNY; CDR2 reads SVGAGI (reference sequence). The CDR3 is 15 amino acids. Between the trimmed V and J ends, which lost 5 bases and 2 bases, there was a span of 16 bases. The CDR3 reads CASSPRRTTAYEQYF. CDR3 DNA sequence: TGTGCCAGCAGTCCCCGCCGGACTACCGCCTACGAGCAGTACTTC.

The chain carries TRBV27 and TRBJ1-3; weak D call: TRBD1 (6 bases). Trimming stripped 5 bases from V and 0 bases from J, with 11 bases between. This CDR3 comprises 15 residues. CDR1 is MNHEY, CDR2 SMNVEV, per germline (reference sequence). This chain's CDR3 is CASSPDRYSGNTIYF. The CDR3, as DNA: TGTGCCAGCAGTCCTGACAGGTACTCTGGAAACACCATATATTTT.

This clone was seen a handful of times. The V gene is TRBV6-5, the J gene TRBJ1-2; D is unclear. The CDR3 runs to 12 residues. Per germline, CDR1 MNHEY and CDR2 SVGAGI. Trimming took 8 bases from V and 6 from J, leaving 13 bases between them. CDR3 protein: CASGQPIDGYTF. The CDR3 DNA sequence: TGTGCCAGCGGGCAGCCCATAGATGGCTACACCTTC.

V gene TRBV19 combines with J gene TRBJ2-1; weak D call: TRBD2 (5 bases). The CDR3 contains 17 residues. Germline V gene lookup returns CDR1 LNHDA and CDR2 SQIVND (reference sequence). With 2 bases removed from V and 0 bases from J, the gap between germline ends came to 14 bases. The CDR3 DNA is TGTGCCAGTAGTATATCGGACTCGGCGAGCTCCTACAATGAGCAGTTCTTC. Its protein is CASSISDSASSYNEQFF.

The chain recombines TRBV7-6 with TRBJ1-1, with TRBD1 matching over 9 bases. J gave up 5 bases and V 5 bases, and 9 bases lay outside the gene matches. This CDR3 has 15 amino acids. Germline-derived CDR1 and CDR2 are SGHVS and FNYEAQ. The CDR3, as DNA: TGTGCCAGCAGCCCCGGGACAGGGATAGAAACTGAAGCTTTCTTT. This codes for CASSPGTGIETEAFF. Drawing the rest from reference TRBV7-6 and TRBJ1-1, the complete variable domain is GAGVSQSPRYKVTKRGQDVALRCDPISGHVSLYWYRQALGQGPEFLTYFNYEAQQDKSGLPNDRFSAERPEGSISTLTIQRTEQRDSAMYRCASSPGTGIETEAFFGQGTRLTVV.